This passage covers 32 T cell receptor beta chains from one sample sequenced in a study of T cell changes during pregnancy in multiple sclerosis. Assay: immunoSEQ multiplex PCR; the TCRdb copy retains only in-frame clones and omits some. The data contain roughly 50,000 clones, around 92% of them singletons. The sample was CD4+ T cells from peripheral blood mononuclear cells, taken in the third trimester of pregnancy. The receptors were gathered from a female donor with multiple sclerosis, enrolled in a pregnancy study.

The chain links TRBV5-6 to TRBJ2-5, with D possibly matching TRBD2 (5 bases). Germline V gene data show CDR1 as SGHDT and CDR2 as YYEEEE. This CDR3 region has 11 residues. V was cut by 3 bases and J by 7 bases, with 7 bases left in between. The CDR3 sequence: CASSSGGTQYF. CDR3 in DNA: TGTGCCAGCAGCTCTGGAGGGACCCAGTACTTC. Full variable domain (missing parts from reference TRBV5-6 and TRBJ2-5): DAGVTQSPTHLIKTRGQQVTLRCSPKSGHDTVSWYQQALGQGPQFIFQYYEEEERQRGNFPDRFSGHQFPNYSSELNVNALLLGDSALYLCASSSGGTQYFGPGTRLLVL.

A remark on this clone: Germline is not matched at one junction end, which may reflect a read error. The V gene is TRBV19, the J gene TRBJ1-1; D is perhaps TRBD1 (5 bases). This CDR3 is built from 14 residues. Germline V lookup: CDR1 LNHDA, CDR2 SQIVND (reference sequence). The CDR3 loop reads CASSISNMGTEAFF. The CDR3 DNA reads TGTGCCAGTAGTATAAGTAACATGGGGACTGAGGCTTTCTTT.

This sequence joins TRBV6-5 and TRBJ1-1; 7 bases match TRBD1. Per germline, CDR1 MNHEY and CDR2 SVGAGI. V gave up 1 base and J gave up 4 bases; unmatched junction bases: 6. The CDR3 extends over 15 amino acids. In nucleotides, the CDR3 is TGTGCCAGCAGTTACTTAGGACAGGAGGGCACTGAAGCTTTCTTT. Encoded protein: CASSYLGQEGTEAFF.

The chain is built from TRBV5-1 and TRBJ2-2, with 10 bases fitting TRBD1. This CDR3 is 16 amino acids long. Germline values: CDR1 SGHRS, CDR2 YFSETQ. V was pared by 3 bases and J by 4 bases, with 6 bases of the junction left unmatched. The CDR3 here is CASSSDRGQRTGELFF. The CDR3 DNA reads as TGCGCCAGCAGCTCTGACAGGGGGCAGCGCACCGGGGAGCTGTTTTTT.

This chain joins TRBV11-2 and TRBJ2-3, with a tentative D call TRBD1 (6 bases). This CDR3 has 15 amino acids. The germline gives CDR1 SGHAT, CDR2 FQNNGV. Trimming removed 6 bases from V and 1 base from J, with 14 bases in between. The CDR3 DNA is TGTGCCAGCAGACTCGGGACACACGGCACAGATACGCAGTATTTT. It encodes CASRLGTHGTDTQYF.

The chain recombines TRBV2 with TRBJ2-5, with TRBD1 matching over 9 bases. CDR3 length: 14 amino acids. V was pared by 5 bases and J by 5 bases, with 6 bases of the junction left unmatched. Germline CDR1 SNHLY, CDR2 FYNNEI. The CDR3 region has the DNA TGTGCCAGCAGTCCACAGGGGGCGCTTGAGACCCAGTACTTC. This gives the protein CASSPQGALETQYF.

V is TRBV19 and J is TRBJ2-6; tentatively, D is TRBD1 (5 bases). Germline V gene sequence: CDR1 LNHDA, CDR2 SQIVND (reference sequence). V lost 5 bases, J lost 4 bases, and 21 bases lay in between. This CDR3 region has 18 residues. The DNA for the CDR3 is TGTGCCAGTAGTGTTCAGGGTGTAGGCTCTCTGGGGGCCAACGTCCTGACTTTC. Translating gives CASSVQGVGSLGANVLTF.

This chain connects TRBV11-2 to TRBJ2-7, with 8 nucleotides matching TRBD2. Germline V gene lookup returns CDR1 SGHAT and CDR2 FQNNGV. The ends lost 1 base at V and 0 bases at J; junction bases unmatched: 5. The CDR3 loop spans 16 amino acids. The CDR3 DNA is TGTGCCAGCAGCTTAGGTTTCGGGGGGGCCTCCTACGAGCAGTACTTC. Protein product: CASSLGFGGASYEQYF.

The J gene is TRBJ1-4, the V gene TRBV6-5, with 7 bases that match TRBD1. CDR3 length: 13 residues. Germline V gene sequence: CDR1 MNHEY, CDR2 SVGAGI. Trimming took 5 bases from V and 17 from J; bases not matched to a gene: 14. CDR3 sequence: CASSESGTALSFF. As DNA, the CDR3 is TGTGCCAGCAGTGAATCCGGGACAGCCCTTAGTTTTTTT.

J is TRBJ2-1 and V is TRBV5-5, with 8 nucleotides matching TRBD2. Germline values: CDR1 SGHKS, CDR2 YYEKEE (reference sequence). The CDR3 is 16 residues long. V was clipped by 7 bases and J by 9 bases; unmatched bases: 18. CDR3 coding DNA: TGTGCCAGCCAAAATGATCGAGCGGGAGTTTTCACTGAGCAGTTCTTC. Amino acid sequence: CASQNDRAGVFTEQFF.

Remarks on this clone: Germline and junction disagree at one end, which may indicate a read error. The chain joins TRBV5-1 to TRBJ1-3; D is perhaps TRBD1 (5 bases). Germline V lookup: CDR1 SGHRS, CDR2 YFSETQ. The length of the CDR3 is 16 residues. Written as DNA, the CDR3 is TGCGCCAGCAGCTTGAGAGACAGCTTCTCTGGGAACACCATATATTTT. It encodes CASSLRDSFSGNTIYF.

This rearrangement joins TRBV5-6 to TRBJ1-5; perhaps TRBD1 as D (6 bases). Germline CDR1 and CDR2: SGHDT and YYEEEE. This CDR3 has 12 residues. V was clipped by 4 bases and J by 7 bases, with 9 bases between them. The chain's CDR3 is CASSITGQPQHF. CDR3 coding DNA: TGTGCCAGCAGCATTACAGGGCAGCCCCAGCATTTT.

This clone has only one observation. The rearrangement links TRBV5-1 to TRBJ1-5; 7 positions match TRBD1. Germline lookup yields CDR1 SGHRS and CDR2 YFSETQ. The V and J ends lost 7 bases and 7 bases, in that order; junction bases with no gene match: 11. CDR3 length: 14 residues. The CDR3 coding sequence is TGCGCCAGCTCGGTCGGGCAGGGGGACCAGCCCCAGCATTTT. Its protein is CASSVGQGDQPQHF.

The CDR3 DNA reads as TGCGCCAGCAGTTCCGGGACAGGGTCTCACAATGAGCAGTTCTTC. Translated, it gives CASSSGTGSHNEQFF. The genes are TRBV5-1 and TRBJ2-1, with TRBD1 identical over 9 bases. V lost 5 bases, J lost 5 bases, and 8 bases stayed unmatched. CDR3 length: 15 amino acids. Germline V lookup: CDR1 SGHRS, CDR2 YFSETQ.

This chain connects TRBV6-5 to TRBJ2-3; D possibly corresponds to TRBD2 (5 bases). The germline V gene has CDR1 MNHEY and CDR2 SVGAGI. The V end lost 6 bases, the J end lost 4 bases, and 14 bases lay between the germline ends. The CDR3 covers 14 residues. CDR3 nucleotide sequence: TGTGCCAGCAGACACCGGCTAGCAGCAGATACGCAGTATTTT. This gives the protein CASRHRLAADTQYF.

The genes are TRBV10-3 and TRBJ2-1, with D possibly TRBD2 on 5 matching bases. V was pared by 8 bases and J by 2 bases, with 16 bases between. The V gene's germline CDR1 is ENHRY and CDR2 SYGVKD. This CDR3 region has 15 residues. The CDR3 DNA reads as TGTGCCATCCTCCCCCGGGGAACTACCTACAATGAGCAGTTCTTC. Translated: CAILPRGTTYNEQFF.

This sequence joins TRBV11-1 and TRBJ1-4, with D tentatively TRBD1 (6 bases). This CDR3 contains 16 residues. Germline loops: CDR1 SGHAT, CDR2 FQDESV (reference sequence). Trimming cost V 6 bases and J 6 bases, with 20 bases left between them. CDR3: CASSVPTGGADEKLFF. The CDR3 coding sequence is TGTGCCAGCAGTGTTCCGACAGGTGGGGCGGATGAAAAACTGTTTTTT.

The V and J genes are TRBV7-3 and TRBJ2-1; 10 positions agree with TRBD2. V lost 4 bases and J lost 4; bases outside the gene matches: 10. The CDR3 runs to 17 residues. Germline V CDR1 and CDR2: SGHTA, FQGTGA. This CDR3 is CASSSSLLAGAYNEQFF. Here the CDR3 DNA reads TGTGCCAGCAGCTCCTCTCTGCTAGCGGGAGCTTACAATGAGCAGTTCTTC. Using reference TRBV7-3 and TRBJ2-1 for the parts outside the CDR3, the full variable domain is GAGVSQTPSNKVTEKGKYVELRCDPISGHTALYWYRQSLGQGPEFLIYFQGTGAADDSGLPNDRFFAVRPEGSVSTLKIQRTERGDSAVYLCASSSSLLAGAYNEQFFGPGTRLTVL.

This chain uses TRBV5-1 with TRBJ2-1, with 8 bases matching TRBD2. V trimming: 5 bases; J trimming: 9 bases; junction bases outside the gene matches: 7. This CDR3 spans 13 amino acids. CDR1 and CDR2 (germline): SGHRS, YFSETQ. The CDR3: CASSQRERAEQFF. CDR3 coding DNA: TGCGCCAGCAGTCAGCGGGAGAGGGCTGAGCAGTTCTTC.

The V call is TRBV19, the J call TRBJ2-5; a weak D match, TRBD2 (6 bases). Germline V gives CDR1 LNHDA, CDR2 SQIVND (reference sequence). V lost 10 bases to trimming and J lost 4 bases, with 19 bases between them. The CDR3 sequence is 14 residues long. The CDR3 protein is CATAGSPAGETQYF. In DNA, the CDR3 is TGTGCCACCGCGGGATCTCCGGCGGGAGAGACCCAGTACTTC. Supplemented by reference TRBV19 and TRBJ2-5, the full variable domain reads DGGITQSPKYLFRKEGQNVTLSCEQNLNHDAMYWYRQDPGQGLRLIYYSQIVNDFQKGDIAEGYSVSREKKESFPLTVTSAQKNPTAFYLCATAGSPAGETQYFGPGTRLLVL.

The chain links TRBV6-4 to TRBJ1-1; 8 bases match TRBD1. This CDR3 region has 16 residues. The V gene end was trimmed by 11 bases and the J gene end by 3 bases; junction bases not matched to a gene: 17. Looked up from germline, CDR1 is MRHNA and CDR2 is SNTAGT. CDR3 in amino acids: CAGPPRQGSLDTEAFF. CDR3 nucleotides: TGTGCCGGCCCACCGCGACAGGGGTCATTGGACACTGAAGCTTTCTTT.

The chain uses TRBV9 and TRBJ2-6; D not resolved. Trimming took 0 bases from V and 0 from J, leaving 7 bases between them. Germline V gene sequence: CDR1 SGDLS, CDR2 YYNGEE. This CDR3 region has 16 residues. The CDR3 here is CASSVASGSGANVLTF. DNA for the CDR3: TGTGCCAGCAGCGTAGCCTCAGGCTCTGGGGCCAACGTCCTGACTTTC. Variable domain in full (rest from reference TRBV9 and TRBJ2-6): DSGVTQTPKHLITATGQRVTLRCSPRSGDLSVYWYQQSLDQGLQFLIQYYNGEERAKGNILERFSAQQFPDLHSELNLSSLELGDSALYFCASSVASGSGANVLTFGAGSRLTVL.

J is TRBJ1-1 and V is TRBV27; TRBD1 agrees at 8 bases. The CDR3 consists of 17 residues. V gave up 3 bases and J gave up 1 base; unmatched junction bases: 10. In germline, CDR1 is MNHEY, CDR2 SMNVEV (reference sequence). Written as DNA, the CDR3 is TGTGCCAGCAGTTTTCGCCAGGGGGCCTTGGGGAACACTGAAGCTTTCTTT. Protein: CASSFRQGALGNTEAFF.

The rearrangement joins TRBV30 to TRBJ1-2; 7 bases map to TRBD1. Germline CDR1 reads GTSNPN; CDR2 reads SVGIG (reference sequence). With V trimmed by 2 bases and J by 3 bases, 9 bases remained unmatched. CDR3 length: 15 residues. CDR3 sequence: CAWSSRQGGYYGYTF. In DNA, the CDR3 is TGTGCCTGGAGTTCCCGACAGGGTGGGTACTATGGCTACACCTTC.

The V call is TRBV6-4, the J call TRBJ2-1; 7 nucleotides agree with TRBD2. The V gene's germline CDR1 is MRHNA and CDR2 SNTAGT. V was clipped by 2 bases and J by 9 bases; unmatched bases: 7. CDR3 size: 14 residues. The CDR3 spells CASSDGLVSSEQFF. Written as DNA, the CDR3 is TGTGCCAGCAGTGACGGACTAGTTTCGTCTGAGCAGTTCTTC.

The chain joins TRBV6-5 to TRBJ2-1; no clear D. Germline loops: CDR1 MNHEY, CDR2 SVGAGI. The V and J ends lost 0 bases and 9 bases respectively, with 6 bases between them. The CDR3 sequence is 12 residues long. The DNA for the CDR3 is TGTGCCAGCAGTTACTCCCCGGGTGAGCAGTTCTTC. Its protein product is CASSYSPGEQFF.

This clone was observed a single time. The chain couples TRBV28 to TRBJ2-7; 10 bases map to TRBD2. This CDR3 is built from 14 residues. Germline V lookup: CDR1 MDHEN, CDR2 SYDVKM. J lost 1 base, V lost 6 bases, and 3 bases had no gene match. In DNA, the CDR3 is TGTGCCAGCAGGGGACTAGCGAGATCCTACGAGCAGTACTTC. Its protein product is CASRGLARSYEQYF. Full variable domain (remainder filled in from reference TRBV28 and TRBJ2-7): DVKVTQSSRYLVKRTGEKVFLECVQDMDHENMFWYRQDPGLGLRLIYFSYDVKMKEKGDIPEGYSVSREKKERFSLILESASTNQTSMYLCASRGLARSYEQYFGPGTRLTVT.

V usage is TRBV2 and J usage is TRBJ2-1; TRBD1 might be the D (6 bases). The CDR3 is 13 amino acids. The germline gives CDR1 SNHLY, CDR2 FYNNEI. Trimming removed 6 bases at V and 4 bases at J, with 10 bases between. Here the CDR3 DNA reads TGTGCCAGCAGCCCTGACAGGTACAATGAGCAGTTCTTC. This codes for CASSPDRYNEQFF.

The rearrangement uses TRBV28 and TRBJ2-7; perhaps TRBD2 as D (6 bases). This CDR3 region has 14 residues. Per the germline V gene, CDR1 is MDHEN and CDR2 is SYDVKM. The V and J ends lost 5 bases and 4 bases respectively, with 15 bases between them. Here the CDR3 reads CASSPSGSTYEQYF. CDR3 DNA sequence: TGTGCCAGCAGTCCGTCCGGGAGCACGTACGAGCAGTACTTC.

This chain connects TRBV6-1 to TRBJ2-3; possible D gene TRBD2, 6 bases. Per the germline V gene, CDR1 is MNHNS and CDR2 is SASEGT. V was shortened by 8 bases and J by 7 bases, with 22 bases between the two germline ends. The CDR3 length is 15 residues. CDR3 amino acids: CASERQRASVNTQYF. DNA of the CDR3: TGTGCCAGCGAGCGCCAGCGGGCTAGTGTCAATACGCAGTATTTT.

The chain recombines TRBV6-6 with TRBJ2-5; D is undetermined. The CDR3 is 12 residues long. V was shortened by 2 bases and J by 5 bases, with 6 bases between the two germline ends. The germline V gene has CDR1 MNHNY and CDR2 SVGAGI (reference sequence). The CDR3 nucleotides are TGTGCCAGCAGTTACAGTCGGGAGACCCAGTACTTC. Protein: CASSYSRETQYF.

The V and J genes are TRBV7-2 and TRBJ2-5; 7 bases line up with TRBD1. J was trimmed by 7 bases and V by 5 bases; bases with no gene match: 13. The CDR3 has 15 residues. Per germline, CDR1 SGHTA and CDR2 FQGNSA. For the CDR3, the DNA is TGTGCCAGCAGCCCCACCCGACAGGGTCGGGGGACCCAGTACTTC. It codes for CASSPTRQGRGTQYF.